This entry is about one TCR beta chain. The antigen remains undetermined. Method: immunoSEQ multiplex PCR; TCRdb's copy keeps in-frame clones and lacks some. The sample records roughly 95,000 clones, 80% to 95% being singletons. This entry is derived from a study of T cell responses to AZD1222 COVID-19 vaccine. Study-level points and caveats: Reportedly, nearly half the spike-specific TCRs target unmutated variant regions.

The sequence was collected from an adult who received the AZD1222 COVID-19 vaccine. This sample comprised peripheral blood, obtained 28 days after the second AZD1222 dose.

Written as DNA, the CDR3 is TGTGCCAGCAGTGAGAACCTAGCGGGGGGGCAGGGCGAGCAGTACTTC. Translation: CASSENLAGGQGEQYF. The J gene is TRBJ2-7, the V gene TRBV6-1; 12 bases are a match to TRBD2. The CDR3 has 16 amino acids. The germline CDR1 and CDR2 sequences are MNHNS and SASEGT. The ends lost 3 bases at V and 6 bases at J; junction bases unmatched: 9.